Listed here are 29 T cell receptor beta chains from one sample, sequenced in a study of blood T cell repertoires in COVID-19. Libraries were prepared by immunoSEQ multiplex PCR; TCRdb keeps only in-frame clonotypes and omits some of them. The sample yields around 40,000 clones, about 94% seen once. Input material: peripheral blood. These receptors all stem from a human donor with active COVID-19. The donor label of this sample is uncertain.

This clone was picked up one time. The rearrangement links TRBV3-1 (or the pseudogene TRBV3-2) to TRBJ2-1, with TRBD2 identical over 11 bases. Germline assignment: CDR1 LGHDT and CDR2 YNNKEL (reference sequence). J was trimmed by 5 bases and V by 1 base; bases with no gene match: 7. The CDR3 loop spans 17 amino acids. CDR3 nucleotides: TGTGCCAGCAGCCAAGGACGTCAACTAGCGGGAGACAATGAGCAGTTCTTC. Encoded protein: CASSQGRQLAGDNEQFF.

This clone occurred once. The rearrangement uses TRBV7-8 and TRBJ1-1; D remains unclear. V dropped 5 bases and J dropped 5 bases, with 18 bases sitting between them. The length of the CDR3 is 15 residues. Per the germline V gene, CDR1 is SGHVS and CDR2 is FQNEAQ. CDR3 region: CASSPPGPLETEAFF. DNA for the CDR3: TGTGCCAGCAGCCCACCAGGTCCCTTAGAGACTGAAGCTTTCTTT.

This chain joins TRBV15 and TRBJ2-5, with no clear D. Germline loops: CDR1 LNHNV, CDR2 YYDKDF (reference sequence). The CDR3 sequence is 12 residues long. The V and J ends lost 0 bases and 5 bases respectively, with 4 bases between them. DNA of the CDR3: TGTGCCACCAGCAGAGATCGGGAGACCCAGTACTTC. It is translated as CATSRDRETQYF.

V usage is TRBV2 and J usage is TRBJ2-3; D might be TRBD2 (7 bases). CDR3 length: 15 residues. V dropped 6 bases and J dropped 3 bases, with 16 bases sitting between them. Germline CDR1 and CDR2: SNHLY and FYNNEI. CDR3 sequence (DNA): TGTGCCAGCAGCGGGGGGCGCGGGGGTACAGATACGCAGTATTTT. Residues: CASSGGRGGTDTQYF.

This chain links TRBV6-6 with TRBJ2-1, with D unresolved. This CDR3 has 14 residues. Germline V gene sequence: CDR1 MNHNY, CDR2 SVGAGI (reference sequence). V shed 6 bases and J shed 1 base, with 10 bases lying between them. The CDR3 DNA sequence: TGTGCCAGCAGCTCAGCGAATTCCTACAATGAGCAGTTCTTC. It encodes CASSSANSYNEQFF.

The chain couples TRBV4-1 to TRBJ2-3; maybe TRBD1 (5 bases). The CDR3 loop spans 14 amino acids. The germline V and J ends were trimmed by 7 bases and 2 bases, with 13 bases remaining between them. Germline V CDR1 and CDR2: MGHRA, YSYEKL. CDR3 nucleotides: TGCGCCAGCACTCGCAGGGTAGACACAGATACGCAGTATTTT. It encodes CASTRRVDTDTQYF.

This chain links TRBV18 with TRBJ2-3, with 7 bases matching TRBD1. V lost 4 bases and J lost 3; bases outside the gene matches: 1. Germline CDR1 and CDR2: KGHSH and LQKENI. The CDR3 covers 13 residues. The CDR3 sequence: CASSLQGTDTQYF. The CDR3 DNA sequence: TGTGCCAGCTCACTACAGGGGACAGATACGCAGTATTTT.

The genes are TRBV18 and TRBJ1-4; 9 bases agree with TRBD1. Germline CDR1 reads KGHSH; CDR2 reads LQKENI. V was clipped by 3 bases and J by 5 bases; unmatched bases: 7. The CDR3 length is 16 residues. CDR3 in DNA: TGTGCCAGCTCACCTGCGGACAGGGGCCCAAATGAAAAACTGTTTTTT. Translating it yields CASSPADRGPNEKLFF.

The chain carries TRBV12-5 and TRBJ2-7; D remains unclear. V lost 6 bases, J lost 3 bases, and 12 bases lay in between. The CDR3 extends over 13 amino acids. The germline V gene encodes CDR1 LGHNT and CDR2 FRNRAP. The CDR3 nucleotides are TGTGCTAGTGGCCAACCACAAGACTACGAGCAGTACTTC. It is translated as CASGQPQDYEQYF.

This clone was detected once. This chain uses TRBV4-3 with TRBJ2-5; TRBD2 matches at 12 bases. The J segment lost 4 bases and the V segment lost 4 bases, leaving 4 bases of the junction unmatched. This CDR3 region has 15 residues. The germline V gene encodes CDR1 LGHNA and CDR2 YSLEER. The CDR3 DNA follows: TGCGCCAGCAGCCGGACTAGCGGGATTGGAGAGACCCAGTACTTC. Protein product: CASSRTSGIGETQYF.

This clone is a singleton in its sample. CDR3 in DNA: TGTGCCAGCAGCCAAGATCTGTCCACCGGGGAGCTGTTTTTT. It encodes CASSQDLSTGELFF. The rearrangement joins TRBV3-1 (or the pseudogene TRBV3-2) to TRBJ2-2; D not resolved. The germline V gene encodes CDR1 LGHDT and CDR2 YNNKEL (reference sequence). The CDR3 totals 14 residues. V was clipped by 0 bases and J by 4 bases, with 6 bases between them.

The genes are TRBV24-1 and TRBJ2-7, with D possibly matching TRBD2 (5 bases). Germline V gene sequence: CDR1 KGHDR, CDR2 SFDVKD. The CDR3 contains 14 residues. The ends were cut back, 3 bases at V and 4 bases at J, with 12 bases in the middle. The CDR3 DNA is TGTGCCACCAGTGATCGTCGAGGGAAATACGAGCAGTACTTC. It codes for CATSDRRGKYEQYF.

This chain uses TRBV19 with TRBJ1-4; D may be TRBD1 (6 bases). V was shortened by 7 bases and J by 8 bases, with 14 bases between the two germline ends. The CDR3 is 13 residues long. CDR1 is LNHDA and CDR2 is SQIVND in the germline V gene (reference sequence). DNA for the CDR3: TGTGCCAGTACTCTGGGACAAGCAGAAAAACTGTTTTTT. It specifies CASTLGQAEKLFF.

The rearrangement uses TRBV27 and TRBJ2-1, with D possibly TRBD2 on 5 matching bases. The CDR3 contains 12 residues. Germline V gives CDR1 MNHEY, CDR2 SMNVEV (reference sequence). The CDR3 nucleotides are TGTGGTACCGGGGTCGGCTACAATGAGCAGTTCTTC. It is translated as CGTGVGYNEQFF.

CDR3 sequence: CASSPLAWGTDTQYF. The CDR3 nucleotides read TGTGCCAGCAGTCCCCTAGCGTGGGGCACAGATACGCAGTATTTT. The V call is TRBV27, the J call TRBJ2-3; D perhaps matches TRBD2 (6 bases). The germline CDR1 and CDR2 sequences are MNHEY and SMNVEV (reference sequence). Between the trimmed V and J ends, which lost 5 bases and 1 base, there was a span of 13 bases. This CDR3 comprises 15 residues.

This clone was seen once. The chain recombines TRBV25-1 with TRBJ2-7, with a weak D call TRBD2 (5 bases). The CDR3 is 14 residues long. CDR1 MGHDK and CDR2 SYGVNS come from the germline V gene. The germline V and J ends were trimmed by 8 bases and 5 bases, with 19 bases remaining between them. The CDR3 region has the DNA TGTGCCAGCGGAGGACTCCCCCGGTCCAACGAGCAGTACTTC. Protein product: CASGGLPRSNEQYF.

The chain combines TRBV5-5 with TRBJ2-3; TRBD2 agrees at 11 bases. This CDR3 region has 19 residues. Germline V gene sequence: CDR1 SGHKS, CDR2 YYEKEE (reference sequence). Trimming took 3 bases from V and 2 from J; bases not matched to a gene: 14. This CDR3 is CASSSIAGGYQLYTDTQYF. The CDR3 nucleotides read TGTGCCAGCAGCTCTATAGCGGGAGGGTACCAGTTATACACAGATACGCAGTATTTT.

The rearrangement joins TRBV7-2 to TRBJ2-1; D is undetermined. The CDR3 covers 15 residues. V lost 2 bases, J lost 1 base, and 9 bases lay in between. CDR1 SGHTA and CDR2 FQGNSA come from the germline V gene. CDR3 sequence reads: CASSLTGQSYNEQFF. The CDR3, as DNA: TGTGCCAGCAGCTTAACGGGTCAATCCTACAATGAGCAGTTCTTC.

The chain joins TRBV27 to TRBJ1-4; D may be TRBD1 (6 bases). Trimming pared 5 bases from V and 7 bases from J, leaving 17 bases between. The CDR3 covers 15 residues. Germline V gene data show CDR1 as MNHEY and CDR2 as SMNVEV (reference sequence). The CDR3 bases are TGTGCCAGCAGTCCTCGGACAGCGTGGAGTGAAAAACTGTTTTTT. Its protein product is CASSPRTAWSEKLFF.

The rearrangement joins TRBV7-2 to TRBJ2-3, with D maybe TRBD1 (6 bases). Germline-derived CDR1 and CDR2 are SGHTA and FQGNSA. This CDR3 is built from 15 residues. V lost 6 bases and J lost 2, with 15 bases in between. CDR3: CASSRQVSPTDTQYF. The CDR3, as DNA: TGTGCCAGCAGTCGACAGGTATCACCCACAGATACGCAGTATTTT.

The CDR3 is CASSVDGASNTEAFF. CDR3 sequence (DNA): TGTGCCAGCAGCGTAGATGGGGCCTCGAACACTGAAGCTTTCTTT. The rearrangement links TRBV9 to TRBJ1-1; possibly TRBD1 for D (5 bases). CDR1 and CDR2 (germline): SGDLS, YYNGEE. The length of the CDR3 is 15 residues. The V and J ends lost 0 bases and 1 base respectively, with 10 bases between them.

The genes are TRBV6-2 or TRBV6-3 and TRBJ2-3, with 9 positions matching TRBD2. V was clipped by 4 bases and J by 8 bases; unmatched bases: 7. Germline V gene sequence: CDR1 MNHEY, CDR2 SVGEGT. The CDR3 contains 14 residues. In DNA, the CDR3 is TGTGCCAGCAGTTTACAGCGGGAGGTCAGTACGCAGTATTTT. Protein: CASSLQREVSTQYF.

The chain recombines TRBV5-4 with TRBJ2-7; 14 positions match TRBD2. V was clipped by 4 bases and J by 5 bases; unmatched bases: 8. This CDR3 is 16 amino acids long. Germline V gene sequence: CDR1 SGHNT, CDR2 YYREEE (reference sequence). CDR3 nucleotide sequence: TGTGCCAGCAGCGCAACCGGGACTAGCGGGAGACACGAGCAGTACTTC. This translates into CASSATGTSGRHEQYF.

This clone was observed once. The chain combines TRBV9 with TRBJ2-1, with D perhaps TRBD2 (7 bases). V lost 0 bases to trimming and J lost 7 bases, with 11 bases between them. Germline CDR1 is SGDLS and CDR2 is YYNGEE. The CDR3 runs to 14 residues. The CDR3 region has the DNA TGTGCCAGCAGCGTAGAGGCGGGGGCGAATGAGCAGTTCTTC. Its protein is CASSVEAGANEQFF.

The V and J genes are TRBV12-3 or TRBV12-4 and TRBJ2-7, with a tentative D call TRBD1 (6 bases). Trimming cost V 3 bases and J 6 bases, with 9 bases left between them. CDR3 length: 12 residues. The CDR3 loop is CASSFLGGEQYF. Written as DNA, the CDR3 is TGTGCCAGCAGTTTTTTAGGGGGCGAGCAGTACTTC.

V usage is TRBV18 and J usage is TRBJ2-7, with D possibly being TRBD1 (5 bases). The CDR3 runs 14 residues. V was cut by 3 bases and J by 2 bases, with 11 bases left in between. Germline V gene sequence: CDR1 KGHSH, CDR2 LQKENI. The CDR3, as DNA: TGTGCCAGCTCACCTTGGACACTTACCTACGAGCAGTACTTC. Translating gives CASSPWTLTYEQYF.

The chain combines TRBV2 with TRBJ2-1; D ambiguous. V was shortened by 4 bases and J by 0 bases, with 10 bases between the two germline ends. This CDR3 region has 15 residues. Per the germline V gene, CDR1 is SNHLY and CDR2 is FYNNEI. As DNA, the CDR3 is TGTGCCAGCAGTGTGGCAGGCAGCTCCTACAATGAGCAGTTCTTC. It codes for CASSVAGSSYNEQFF.

The V and J genes are TRBV29-1 and TRBJ2-1; 7 positions match TRBD1. The CDR3 spans 13 residues. Per germline, CDR1 SQVTM and CDR2 ANQGSEA. V lost 6 bases, J lost 7 bases, and 9 bases stayed unmatched. The CDR3 protein is CSVGQQLGNEQFF. In nucleotides, the CDR3 is TGCAGCGTGGGACAGCAATTAGGAAATGAGCAGTTCTTC.

CDR3 residues: CASSGGQGMSYNSPLHF. CDR3 sequence (DNA): TGTGCCAGCAGTGGAGGACAGGGGATGTCCTATAATTCACCCCTCCACTTT. This sequence joins TRBV6-1 and TRBJ1-6; 9 bases agree with TRBD1. Germline assignment: CDR1 MNHNS and CDR2 SASEGT. The CDR3 spans 17 residues. J was trimmed by 1 base and V by 4 bases; bases with no gene match: 5.